Shown below are 14 T cell receptor beta chains from a single sample sequenced in a study of OX40 agonist ivuxolimab in advanced cancers. Sequencing was performed with immunoSEQ multiplex PCR; in TCRdb, only in-frame clones are kept and a portion is missing. The sample shows 55,000 to 65,000 clones, 70% to 90% of them seen only once. The sample here was CD4+ or CD8+ T cells sorted from blood, taken in a trial of the OX40 agonist ivuxolimab. Receptor source: an adult with an advanced solid tumor such as melanoma, head and neck, liver or kidney cancer.

Turning to this clone: At one end, the junction sequence differs from germline, possibly due to a read error. The genes are TRBV7-9 and TRBJ2-3, with a possible D match to TRBD2 (6 bases). The CDR3 runs 13 residues. Germline V CDR1 and CDR2: SEHNR, FQNEAQ (reference sequence). The CDR3 here is CASSLDRDWRQIF. DNA of the CDR3: TGTGCCAGCAGCTTAGACCGGGACTGGAGACAAATTTTT.

V gene TRBV5-4 combines with J gene TRBJ1-1; D not certain. From germline, CDR1 is SGHNT and CDR2 YYREEE (reference sequence). Trimming removed 0 bases at V and 4 bases at J, with 10 bases between. The CDR3 runs 14 residues. The CDR3 reads CASSLARASTEAFF. For the CDR3, the DNA is TGTGCCAGCAGCTTGGCGCGGGCTAGCACTGAAGCTTTCTTT.

The rearrangement links TRBV18 to TRBJ2-7, with 9 bases matching TRBD2. CDR3 length: 14 amino acids. CDR1 and CDR2 from the germline V gene are KGHSH and LQKENI. V lost 2 bases, J lost 5 bases, and 4 bases stayed unmatched. The CDR3 spells CASSPSSGANEQYF. In DNA form, the CDR3 reads TGTGCCAGCTCACCATCTAGCGGGGCCAACGAGCAGTACTTC.

The genes are TRBV5-1 and TRBJ2-2; D may be TRBD2 (6 bases). CDR1 SGHRS and CDR2 YFSETQ come from the germline V gene. Trimming removed 4 bases from V and 3 bases from J, with 13 bases in between. The CDR3 contains 15 residues. The CDR3 sequence is CASSAREPYTGELFF. CDR3 sequence (DNA): TGCGCCAGCAGCGCCCGGGAGCCTTACACCGGGGAGCTGTTTTTT. The variable domain in full, with the rest retrieved from reference TRBV5-1 and TRBJ2-2, is KAGVTQTPRYLIKTRGQQVTLSCSPISGHRSVSWYQQTPGQGLQFLFEYFSETQRNKGNFPGRFSGRQFSNSRSEMNVSTLELGDSALYLCASSAREPYTGELFFGEGSRLTVL.

The V gene is TRBV6-4, the J gene TRBJ2-3; D gene uncertain. This CDR3 spans 15 amino acids. V lost 5 bases to trimming and J lost 1 base, with 13 bases between them. Germline V CDR1 and CDR2: MRHNA, SNTAGT. The CDR3 nucleotides are TGTGCCAGCAGTCCCCTACCGGGTGGCACAGATACGCAGTATTTT. As protein: CASSPLPGGTDTQYF.

The chain couples TRBV7-8 to TRBJ2-3; 8 bases line up with TRBD1. With 2 bases clipped from V and 0 bases from J, the junction kept 4 bases outside the gene matches. The CDR3 length is 16 residues. Looked up from germline, CDR1 is SGHVS and CDR2 is FQNEAQ. Here the CDR3 reads CASSLLQGASTDTQYF. CDR3 sequence (DNA): TGTGCCAGCAGCTTATTGCAGGGGGCTAGCACAGATACGCAGTATTTT.

The rearrangement uses TRBV27 and TRBJ1-6, with D perhaps matching TRBD1 (5 bases). Trimming took 5 bases from V and 8 from J, leaving 16 bases between them. Looked up from germline, CDR1 is MNHEY and CDR2 is SMNVEV (reference sequence). This CDR3 is built from 15 residues. CDR3 nucleotides: TGTGCCAGCAGTCCTCGTGGGGGGGTGTATTCACCCCTCCACTTT. It yields the protein CASSPRGGVYSPLHF.

This chain links TRBV6-6 with TRBJ1-2; TRBD1 might be the D (5 bases). Per germline, CDR1 MNHNY and CDR2 SVGAGI (reference sequence). This CDR3 contains 11 residues. V lost 10 bases and J lost 2, with 8 bases in between. DNA of the CDR3: TGTGCCATCGGGGGAAACTATGGCTACACCTTC. Translation: CAIGGNYGYTF.

The rearrangement links TRBV5-4 to TRBJ2-7, with 9 positions matching TRBD1. Germline lookup yields CDR1 SGHNT and CDR2 YYREEE (reference sequence). With 4 bases clipped from V and 6 bases from J, the junction kept 17 bases outside the gene matches. The CDR3 extends over 17 amino acids. The CDR3 DNA is TGTGCCAGCAGCCTCCCCCGCGGGACAGGGCCTGGTATCGAGCAGTACTTC. It codes for CASSLPRGTGPGIEQYF. Complete variable domain (other parts from reference TRBV5-4 and TRBJ2-7): ETGVTQSPTHLIKTRGQQVTLRCSSQSGHNTVSWYQQALGQGPQFIFQYYREEENGRGNFPPRFSGLQFPNYSSELNVNALELDDSALYLCASSLPRGTGPGIEQYFGPGTRLTVT.

The J gene is TRBJ1-3, the V gene TRBV19; perhaps TRBD1 as D (5 bases). This CDR3 spans 15 amino acids. Germline assignment: CDR1 LNHDA and CDR2 SQIVND (reference sequence). V lost 5 bases to trimming and J lost 4 bases, with 15 bases between them. The CDR3 region is CASSFLGTSGNTIYF. The DNA for the CDR3 is TGTGCCAGTAGTTTTCTAGGGACGTCGGGAAACACCATATATTTT.

This clone was seen only once. The V gene is TRBV19, the J gene TRBJ2-7; possibly TRBD1 or TRBD2 for D (6 bases each). The CDR3 runs to 18 residues. Germline V CDR1 and CDR2: LNHDA, SQIVND (reference sequence). V was pared by 3 bases and J by 6 bases, with 27 bases between. The CDR3 sequence is CASSIGPVGTSNRVEQYF. The DNA of the CDR3 is TGTGCCAGTAGTATCGGGCCAGTGGGGACTTCAAACAGGGTCGAGCAGTACTTC. The variable domain in full, completed from reference TRBV19 and TRBJ2-7, reads DGGITQSPKYLFRKEGQNVTLSCEQNLNHDAMYWYRQDPGQGLRLIYYSQIVNDFQKGDIAEGYSVSREKKESFPLTVTSAQKNPTAFYLCASSIGPVGTSNRVEQYFGPGTRLTVT.

CDR3 protein: CASSLGGSYEQYF. The CDR3 region has the DNA TGTGCCAGCAGCTTAGGGGGCTCCTACGAGCAGTACTTC. The chain uses TRBV11-3 and TRBJ2-7, with D uncertain. The germline gives CDR1 SGHNT, CDR2 YENEEA. The CDR3 consists of 13 residues. The V gene lost 1 base and the J gene lost 0 bases, with 4 bases spanning the gap.

Only one count was recorded for this clone. The V and J genes are TRBV6-6 and TRBJ2-1; D possibly uses TRBD1 or TRBD2 (6 bases each). Looked up from germline, CDR1 is MNHNY and CDR2 is SVGAGI (reference sequence). This CDR3 is 15 amino acids long. The V end lost 5 bases, the J end lost 3 bases, and 14 bases lay between the germline ends. The CDR3 region is CASSPRGLVYNEQFF. CDR3 bases: TGTGCCAGCAGTCCTCGGGGGCTCGTCTACAATGAGCAGTTCTTC.

V gene TRBV6-5 combines with J gene TRBJ1-2; D not certain. The CDR3 is 15 amino acids. Trimming cost V 10 bases and J 4 bases, with 22 bases left between them. The germline V gene has CDR1 MNHEY and CDR2 SVGAGI. The CDR3 DNA reads TGTGCCACCGGAGTCTTTCGTCGGGCGGTCTATGGCTACACCTTC. Translated, it gives CATGVFRRAVYGYTF.